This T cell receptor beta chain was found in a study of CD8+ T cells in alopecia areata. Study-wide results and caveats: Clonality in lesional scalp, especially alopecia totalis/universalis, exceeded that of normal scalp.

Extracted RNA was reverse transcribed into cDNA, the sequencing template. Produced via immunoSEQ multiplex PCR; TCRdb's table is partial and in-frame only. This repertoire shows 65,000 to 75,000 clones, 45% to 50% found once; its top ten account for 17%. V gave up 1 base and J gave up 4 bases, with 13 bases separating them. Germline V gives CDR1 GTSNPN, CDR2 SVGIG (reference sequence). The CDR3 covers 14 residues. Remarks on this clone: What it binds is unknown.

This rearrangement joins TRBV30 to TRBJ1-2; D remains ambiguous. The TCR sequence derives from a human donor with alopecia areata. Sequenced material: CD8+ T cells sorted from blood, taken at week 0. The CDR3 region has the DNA TGTGCCTGGAGTGGACCCGCTAACACCTATGGCTACACCTTC. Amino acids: CAWSGPANTYGYTF. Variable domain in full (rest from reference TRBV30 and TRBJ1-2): SQTIHQWPATLVQPVGSPLSLECTVEGTSNPNLYWYRQAAGRGLQLLFYSVGIGQISSEVPQNLSASRPQDRQFILSSKKLLLSDSGFYLCAWSGPANTYGYTFGSGTRLTVV.